This T cell receptor (beta chain) originates from a study of blood T cells in healthy people across ages (dated by TCRdb to the mid-2010s). Regarding the research as a whole: In model experiments, template switching captured about one uniquely barcoded TCR beta cDNA molecule for every two T cells. Age-related changes in TCR beta repertoire diversity were measured in the study by deep sequencing normalized with unique cDNA molecular identifiers. The donors were split into four age groups: young (average approximately 16 years), middle-aged (around 40), aged (around 67) and long-lived (roughly 88). To avoid experimental bias, donors of different ages were spread randomly across the sequencing lanes. The study analyzed two additional independent replicas of 1 million unique cDNA reads from the same blood draw for two donors, one aged 18 to 30 and one aged 80 or older.

Library generation was performed with 5' RACE. Reads for this sample came from an Illumina HiSeq 2500. A second PCR of roughly 7 to 11 cycles was performed with a sample-barcoded 5' primer and a J-beta primer mix. A template-switch 5' adaptor carrying 12 random nucleotides introduced a unique molecular identifier onto each TCR beta cDNA molecule. At least 2.5 million CDR3-containing paired-end reads were obtained from each sample. First-strand cDNA synthesis was performed from all RNA using the Mint cDNA synthesis kit, with priming by a TRBC-specific oligonucleotide. Following uracil-DNA glycosylase treatment, all cDNA underwent a first 18-cycle PCR with the universal primers M1SS and BC2_uni_R. For the original study's pipeline: Each sample was normalized by randomly selecting 1 million high-quality reads, each carrying a distinct molecular identifier. Reads with shared molecular identifiers were discarded instead of being binned into consensus sequences. MiTCR, set to a Q25 quality threshold and the strictest error-elimination algorithm, was used for CDR3 identification, clonotype clustering and error correction. A nonparametric unseen species model with Euler transformation was used to estimate lower-bound total TCR beta diversity. The raw public reads went through TCRdb reprocessing: fastp at Q25, MiXCR clone calling, in-frame beta chains kept. Duplicate CDR3 protein sequences are folded into a single record with the most common DNA and genes. These V and J calls originate from TCRdb's pipeline instead of the authors' own analysis. The sample contains hundreds of thousands of distinct CDR3 sequences, 40% to 50% of them found a single time. The ten largest clonotypes hold approximately 19% of the sample.

Donors were a few dozen systemically healthy Caucasian individuals from Russia aged roughly 6 to 95 years. Each donor gave about 9.8 milliliters of peripheral blood, drawn into EDTA-treated Vacutainer tubes. Ficoll-Paque density-gradient centrifugation was used to isolate PBMCs, with at least 6.5 million per sample. Trizol reagent was used to extract total RNA from PBMCs, with at least 5.5 micrograms per sample. Naive CD45RAhigh/CD27high T cell percentages were measured by flow cytometry on a PBMC aliquot from every donor. Concerning this clonotype itself: Its recognized antigen is unknown. Nothing much larger sits one base from this clone, and base qualities are not available.

What the work shows at the level of the full study, not this receptor alone: Observed TCR beta diversity per million T cells fell roughly linearly with age, and a significant reduction was already apparent by age about 36. Bulk unsorted PBMC profiling prevented conclusive comparison of naive and antigen-experienced compartments. Estimates of total diversity based on one million sequenced T cells were regarded as lower bounds and as underestimates. A strong correlation was found between observed TCR beta diversity and the percentage of naive T cells measured by flow cytometry. Compared with the aged group, more naive CD4+ T cells, fewer expanded clones and increased TCR diversity were shown by the long-lived group, suggesting age selection. The CMV infection status of donors was not known, potentially confounding age-related changes in expanded clonotypes.

The CDR3 spans 15 residues, from the cysteine through the phenylalanine. The entry retains the CDR3 DNA only, 45 bases that are in frame from base 1. CDR1 and CDR2 (LGHNA, YSLEER) derive from the germline V gene. Relative to germline, V is 0 bases shorter and J is 5 bases shorter, with 13 bases between their ends. This sequence uses TRBV4-3 and TRBJ1-1, and the D gene may be TRBD1, 6 bases matching. Sequenced sample: blood. The receptor was isolated from a man between 60 and 75 years old in good health. The nucleotide sequence reads TGCGCCAGCAGCCAAGATATAGGGGGTTATACTGAAGCTTTCTTT. Its translation is CASSQDIGGYTEAFF.